The rows below give T cell receptor beta chains drawn from one sample of a study of blood T cells in healthy people across ages. TCRdb recomputed calls from the 5' RACE reads with MiXCR, one row per CDR3 protein. The repertoire holds about 630,000 distinct CDR3 sequences, roughly 21% seen once, with about 3.6% in the top ten. Input material: blood. These TCRs come from a man aged 70 or older in good health. Each CDR3 is given with its conserved first and last residue. The D gene is left open where the match is weak. Expanded clones are given a class, and other clones once, few, many or no size at all.

clone size	D gene	V gene	J gene	CDR3 length	CDR3 protein	CDR3 DNA
NA	NA	TRBV12-3/TRBV12-4	TRBJ2-5	12	CASSRFKETQYF	TGTGCCAGCAGTAGGTTTAAAGAGACCCAGTACTTC
few	TRBD2	TRBV20-1	TRBJ2-2	16	CSARGGTALNTGELFF	TGCAGTGCTCGCGGGGGTACAGCCTTGAACACCGGGGAACTGTTTTTT
few	NA	TRBV6-1	TRBJ2-5	13	CATPGHHPETQYF	TGTGCCACACCGGGACACCATCCCGAGACCCAGTACTTC
few	TRBD2	TRBV5-1	TRBJ2-5	15	CASSRTSDPYETQYF	TGCGCCAGCAGTCGGACTAGCGATCCCTACGAGACCCAGTACTTC
NA	TRBD2	TRBV5-1	TRBJ2-7	13	CASSPGAGVEQYF	TGCGCCAGCAGCCCCGGAGCGGGAGTAGAGCAGTACTTC
few	NA	TRBV3-1	TRBJ1-5	13	CASSQAGGQPQHF	TGTGCCAGCAGCCAAGCGGGAGGGCAGCCCCAGCATTTT
many	NA	TRBV6-2/TRBV6-3	TRBJ1-5	15	CASSPGTLSNQPQHF	TGTGCCAGCAGCCCAGGGACTCTTAGCAATCAGCCCCAGCATTTT
NA	TRBD2	TRBV20-1	TRBJ2-7	14	CSANPAGGFYEQYF	TGCAGTGCTAATCCGGCGGGAGGATTTTACGAGCAGTACTTC
NA	TRBD2	TRBV5-1	TRBJ2-7	16	CASKSQTSKDPYEQYF	TGCGCCAGCAAATCCCAGACTAGCAAGGACCCCTACGAGCAGTACTTC
many	NA	TRBV12-3/TRBV12-4	TRBJ1-6	15	CASSPGLIQRAPLHF	TGTGCCAGCAGCCCCGGTCTAATCCAACGTGCACCCCTCCACTTT
NA	NA	TRBV11-2	TRBJ2-4	14	CASSLGTGGNIQYF	TGTGCCAGCAGCTTAGGTACCGGAGGGAACATTCAGTACTTC
few	TRBD1	TRBV12-3/TRBV12-4	TRBJ2-1	15	CASSFRGQGYNEQFF	TGTGCCAGCAGTTTCCGGGGACAGGGGTACAATGAGCAGTTCTTC
many	TRBD1	TRBV3-1	TRBJ1-4	15	CASSQVQGATAKLFF	TGTGCCAGCAGCCAAGTACAGGGGGCGACCGCAAAACTGTTTTTT
many	NA	TRBV4-1	TRBJ2-7	16	CASSLRTSAEGYEQYF	TGCGCCAGCAGCCTCCGAACTAGTGCAGAGGGATACGAGCAGTACTTC
NA	NA	TRBV5-1	TRBJ1-2	16	CASSSASSSTDYGYTF	TGCGCCAGCAGCTCAGCTAGCTCCTCGACGGACTATGGCTACACCTTC
NA	NA	TRBV7-6	TRBJ2-1	14	CASSLGIGGNEQFF	TGTGCCAGCAGCTTAGGTATAGGGGGCAATGAGCAGTTCTTC
many	NA	TRBV28	TRBJ2-7	13	CASSRSEPHEQYF	TGTGCCAGCAGTCGCTCGGAGCCCCACGAGCAGTACTTC
few	TRBD1	TRBV5-1	TRBJ2-3	16	CASSLSGTGYADTQYF	TGCGCCAGCAGCTTGTCCGGGACAGGGTATGCAGATACGCAGTATTTT
NA	NA	TRBV28	TRBJ2-5	13	CASNAGTTTSQGF	TGTGCCAGCAATGCCGGGACCACAACCTCTCAGGGTTTC
few	NA	TRBV7-3	TRBJ2-2	14	CASSSRGEDGELFF	TGTGCCAGCAGCTCCCGCGGCGAGGACGGGGAGCTGTTTTTT
few	TRBD1	TRBV5-1	TRBJ2-7	14	CASSPGQGSAEQYF	TGCGCCAGCAGCCCGGGACAGGGCTCAGCCGAGCAGTACTTC
few	TRBD1	TRBV7-6	TRBJ2-3	15	CASSWQGAGTDTQYF	TGTGCCAGCAGCTGGCAGGGGGCGGGCACAGATACGCAGTATTTT
few	TRBD1	TRBV28	TRBJ1-4	16	CASSSTSTGEFEKLFF	TGTGCCAGCAGTTCAACCTCGACAGGGGAGTTTGAAAAACTGTTTTTT
NA	NA	TRBV6-2/TRBV6-3	TRBJ2-1	19	CASTSGLTSGVSSYNGQFF	TGTGCCAGCACCTCGGGACTGACGAGTGGAGTTAGCTCCTACAATGGGCAGTTCTTC
NA	NA	TRBV29-1	TRBJ2-1	14	CSVHGGASYNEQFF	TGCAGCGTCCATGGAGGGGCATCCTACAATGAGCAGTTCTTC
few	NA	TRBV10-3	TRBJ2-7	13	CAISESGSYEQYF	TGTGCCATCAGTGAGTCGGGGTCGTACGAGCAGTACTTC
NA	TRBD2	TRBV7-2	TRBJ2-1	15	CASSLGLAGGLEQFF	TGTGCCAGCAGCTTAGGGTTAGCGGGAGGGCTTGAGCAGTTCTTC
few	NA	TRBV5-1	TRBJ2-2	17	CASSLDKGGSNTGELFF	TGCGCCAGCAGCTTGGATAAGGGGGGTTCGAACACCGGGGAGCTGTTTTTT
NA	NA	TRBV6-5	TRBJ1-2	14	CASSYGGQLYGYTF	TGTGCCAGCAGTTACGGAGGGCAGCTCTATGGCTACACCTTC
NA	NA	TRBV7-3	TRBJ2-2	15	CASSLMTLNTGELFF	TGTGCCAGCAGCTTAATGACTCTTAACACCGGGGAGCTGTTTTTT
few	NA	TRBV4-3	TRBJ2-3	15	CASSEEWVYTDTQYF	TGCGCCAGCAGTGAAGAATGGGTATACACAGATACGCAGTATTTT
NA	TRBD2	TRBV4-1	TRBJ2-4	16	CASSHPSGLAVNIQYF	TGTGCCAGCAGCCACCCCTCGGGACTAGCGGTAAACATTCAGTACTTC
NA	NA	TRBV20-1	TRBJ2-7	13	CSARDPGLYEQYF	TGCAGTGCTAGAGATCCGGGTCTCTACGAGCAGTACTTC
NA	NA	TRBV6-6	TRBJ2-1	12	CASSYSLNEQFF	TGTGCCAGCAGTTACTCATTAAATGAGCAGTTCTTC
NA	NA	TRBV20-1	TRBJ1-1	14	CSARGSGRNTEAFF	TGCAGTGCTAGAGGATCAGGGAGGAACACTGAAGCTTTCTTT
NA	NA	TRBV28	TRBJ1-4	15	CASSLYRGGGEKLFF	TGTGCCAGCAGTTTATACCGGGGCGGTGGTGAAAAACTGTTTTTT
few	NA	TRBV12-3/TRBV12-4	TRBJ2-7	14	CASSTQGHLDEQYF	TGTGCCAGCAGTACACAGGGTCATCTGGACGAGCAGTACTTC
many	NA	TRBV12-3/TRBV12-4	TRBJ1-2	12	CASKGDLQGYTF	TGTGCCAGCAAGGGTGATCTTCAGGGCTACACCTTC
few	TRBD2	TRBV11-2	TRBJ2-7	15	CASSRNIAGRYEQYF	TGTGCCAGCAGCCGAAACATAGCGGGCCGATACGAGCAGTACTTC
few	TRBD2	TRBV20-1	TRBJ2-1	13	CSTRREMTYEQFF	TGCAGTACAAGGCGGGAGATGACGTATGAGCAGTTCTTC
few	TRBD2	TRBV7-9	TRBJ2-5	13	CASSFRLAETQHF	TGTGCCAGCAGCTTCAGACTAGCGGAGACCCAGCACTTC
few	TRBD2	TRBV7-2	TRBJ2-2	15	CASSLGLAGGPKLFF	TGTGCCAGCAGCTTGGGACTAGCGGGAGGCCCTAAACTGTTTTTT
few	TRBD2	TRBV10-3	TRBJ2-1	15	CAISESAGVYNEQFF	TGTGCCATCAGTGAGTCGGCGGGAGTTTACAATGAGCAGTTCTTC
NA	NA	TRBV7-9	TRBJ2-5	15	CASSKGEDIMETQYF	TGTGCCAGCAGCAAGGGGGAAGATATCATGGAGACCCAGTACTTC
NA	NA	TRBV14	TRBJ2-5	12	CASSAHGETQYF	TGTGCCAGCAGCGCCCACGGAGAGACCCAGTACTTC
few	TRBD2	TRBV5-1	TRBJ2-1	14	CASSGTSVHNEQFF	TGCGCCAGCTCCGGGACTAGCGTGCACAATGAGCAGTTCTTC
few	TRBD2	TRBV10-3	TRBJ2-3	16	CASGTSGTTSTDTQYF	TGTGCCAGCGGGACTAGCGGGACTACTAGCACAGATACGCAGTATTTT
few	TRBD2	TRBV7-9	TRBJ2-1	14	CASSGEGPGNEQFF	TGTGCCAGCAGCGGGGAGGGCCCAGGCAATGAGCAGTTCTTC
NA	TRBD2	TRBV9	TRBJ2-5	16	CASSESTSGGAETQYF	TGTGCCAGCAGCGAATCGACTAGCGGAGGGGCAGAGACCCAGTACTTC